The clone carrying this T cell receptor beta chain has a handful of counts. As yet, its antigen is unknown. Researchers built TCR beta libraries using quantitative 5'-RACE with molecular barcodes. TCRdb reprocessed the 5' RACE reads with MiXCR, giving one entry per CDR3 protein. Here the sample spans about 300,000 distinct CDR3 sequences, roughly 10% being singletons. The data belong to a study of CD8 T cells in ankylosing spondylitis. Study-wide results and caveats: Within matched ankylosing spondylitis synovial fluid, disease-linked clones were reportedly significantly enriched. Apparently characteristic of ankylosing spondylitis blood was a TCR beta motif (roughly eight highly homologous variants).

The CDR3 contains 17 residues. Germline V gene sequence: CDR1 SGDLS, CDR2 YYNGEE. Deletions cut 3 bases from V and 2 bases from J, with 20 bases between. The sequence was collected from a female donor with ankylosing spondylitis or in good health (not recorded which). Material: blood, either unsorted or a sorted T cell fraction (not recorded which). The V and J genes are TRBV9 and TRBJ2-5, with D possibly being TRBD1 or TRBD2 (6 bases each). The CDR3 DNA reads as TGTGCCAGCAGCGGGGGGGCTTTTGGCGGGACACAAGAGACCCAGTACTTC. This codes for CASSGGAFGGTQETQYF.